These T cell receptor beta chains were read from a single sample in a study of cytomegalovirus exposure and HLA in healthy donors. Clones were sequenced by immunoSEQ multiplex PCR, and TCRdb holds only the in-frame ones, with some missing. The sample lists roughly 45,000 clones, roughly 60% seen once, with around 11% in the top ten. Sequencing used PBMCs. The receptor source for this set is a man aged 55 to 70 in good health and CMV-seropositive. The conserved cysteine and the conserved F or W are not part of the CDR3 here.

length: 12; V: TRBV6-5; J: TRBJ2-1; CDR3: ASTRSGLAGEQF
length: 12; V: TRBV18; J: TRBJ2-2; CDR3: ASSPGTNTGELF
length: 11; V: TRBV29-1; J: TRBJ2-7; CDR3: SVETGTSYEQY
length: 15; V: TRBV5-4; J: TRBJ2-3; CDR3: ASSRDPGTYGADTQY
length: 15; V: TRBV25-1; J: TRBJ2-7; CDR3: ASTLREVNRGSYEQY
length: 13; V: TRBV9; J: TRBJ1-2; CDR3: ASSVGTETWYGYT
length: 15; V: TRBV2; J: TRBJ2-3; CDR3: ASKRGLAGGSTDTQY
length: 11; V: TRBV4-2; J: TRBJ2-1; CDR3: ASSGDLVNEQF
length: 12; V: TRBV27; J: TRBJ1-6; CDR3: ASTQGGYNSPLH
length: 13; V: TRBV7-2; J: TRBJ2-1; CDR3: ASSWRSGGLDEQF
length: 12; V: TRBV30; J: TRBJ1-2; CDR3: AWRTTGATYGYT
length: 11; V: TRBV30; J: TRBJ1-2; CDR3: AWYPGGGYGYT
length: 11; V: TRBV2; J: TRBJ1-2; CDR3: ASTPGTGGRYT
length: 12; V: TRBV4-3; J: TRBJ2-1; CDR3: ASSQDLVVNEQF
length: 12; V: TRBV4-3; J: TRBJ2-7; CDR3: ASSQASGSYEQY
length: 14; V: TRBV5-4; J: TRBJ2-3; CDR3: ASSSIHSVGAHTQY
length: 15; V: TRBV28; J: TRBJ2-1; CDR3: ASSYATGTSTHNEQF
length: 12; V: TRBV5-4; J: TRBJ1-4; CDR3: ASSQGATNEKLF
length: 14; V: TRBV11-2; J: TRBJ2-3; CDR3: ASSQVTGGTTDTQY
length: 12; V: TRBV4-3; J: TRBJ1-1; CDR3: ASSLLIQGGEAF
length: 12; V: TRBV11-3; J: TRBJ2-1; CDR3: ASSLRTSGSEQF
length: 16; V: TRBV4-3; J: TRBJ2-1; CDR3: ASSQVASVRVSYNEQF
length: 13; V: TRBV11-2; J: TRBJ2-3; CDR3: ASSLVTSGTDTQY
length: 12; V: TRBV6-4; J: TRBJ2-1; CDR3: ASSGGLAGDEQF
length: 13; V: TRBV9; J: TRBJ2-5; CDR3: ASSVAPAGMGTQY